The entry below gives a single TCR beta chain sequence along with its context. The data derive from a study of cytomegalovirus exposure and HLA in healthy donors. Germline V CDR1 and CDR2: SGHKS, YYEKEE (reference sequence). V gave up 3 bases and J gave up 2 bases, with 18 bases separating them. The CDR3 is 16 residues long. Clones were read by immunoSEQ multiplex PCR, and TCRdb kept only the in-frame ones, dropping some. The table records 130,000 to 150,000 clones, approximately 91% of them present only once. The V and J genes are TRBV5-5 and TRBJ2-7; perhaps TRBD2 as D (5 bases). This clonotype was sampled from a man aged 18-30 years in good health and CMV-seronegative. The specimen was PBMCs. The CDR3 is CASSSKGVSITYEQYV. The CDR3 coding sequence is TGTGCCAGCAGCTCTAAGGGAGTATCAATCACCTACGAGCAGTACGTC.